The T cell receptor (beta chain) described here comes from a study of T cell responses to AZD1222 COVID-19 vaccine. Study-level findings and limits: It was only after the peak T cell response that any repertoires were sampled.

Clones were sequenced by immunoSEQ multiplex PCR, and TCRdb holds only the in-frame ones, with some missing. The sample holds about 110,000 clones, 80% to 95% seen once. Per the germline V gene, CDR1 is MNHEY and CDR2 is SMNVEV (reference sequence). The ends lost 1 base at V and 11 bases at J; junction bases unmatched: 7. The CDR3 has 15 residues. Notes on this clone: No antigen is known for it.

This sequence was found in an adult who received the AZD1222 COVID-19 vaccine. This chain uses TRBV27 with TRBJ2-3; TRBD1 matches at 12 bases. Sequences were derived from peripheral blood, sampled 28 days after the second AZD1222 dose. The CDR3 is CASSLLGTGGSWQYF. CDR3 coding DNA: TGTGCCAGCAGTTTATTGGGGACAGGGGGCTCGTGGCAGTATTTT.